What follows are 23 T cell receptor beta chains derived from one specimen sequenced in a study of T-cell memory formation after mild COVID-19. Each CDR3 protein is one row after TCRdb ran MiXCR on the 5' RACE reads. The sample holds about 470,000 distinct CDR3 sequences, 15% to 20% seen once. The sample consisted of PBMCs or a T cell subset sorted from them (not recorded which). The source of these receptors is an adult woman who had mild COVID-19 (a few samples of this study predate the infection). Cell type and time point are not known.

The V and J genes are TRBV24-1 and TRBJ2-3; D unclear. Between the trimmed V and J ends, which lost 2 bases and 2 bases, there was a span of 4 bases. The CDR3 runs 13 residues. From germline, CDR1 is KGHDR and CDR2 SFDVKD. The CDR3 DNA is TGTGCCACCAGTGATTATGACACAGATACGCAGTATTTT. Encoded protein: CATSDYDTDTQYF.

The chain recombines TRBV7-9 with TRBJ1-2; 9 nucleotides agree with TRBD1. The CDR3 has 16 residues. V lost 1 base to trimming and J lost 2 bases; unmatched junction nucleotides: 5. Germline V lookup: CDR1 SEHNR, CDR2 FQNEAQ (reference sequence). The CDR3 sequence: CASSLGGQGANYGYTF. CDR3 DNA: TGTGCCAGCAGCTTAGGGGGACAGGGAGCAAACTATGGCTACACCTTC.

This clonotype was counted a few times. The V call is TRBV6-2 or TRBV6-3, the J call TRBJ2-7, with TRBD2 matching over 7 bases. CDR3 size: 15 residues. Germline CDR1 and CDR2: MNHEY and SVGEGT. V gave up 7 bases and J gave up 2 bases; unmatched junction bases: 11. The CDR3 sequence: CASTDFGGIPYEQYF. The CDR3 region has the DNA TGTGCCAGCACCGACTTCGGGGGGATCCCCTACGAGCAGTACTTC.

The genes are TRBV20-1 and TRBJ1-2; D possibly corresponds to TRBD1 (6 bases). This CDR3 is built from 13 residues. Trimming stripped 7 bases from V and 2 bases from J, with 14 bases between. Germline values: CDR1 DFQATT, CDR2 SNEGSKA (reference sequence). The CDR3 region is CSVKTRGNYGYTF. The CDR3 DNA follows: TGCAGTGTTAAGACTAGGGGGAACTATGGCTACACCTTC.

The sample holds a few counts of this clonotype. The V gene is TRBV7-9, the J gene TRBJ2-5; D call uncertain. In germline, CDR1 is SEHNR, CDR2 FQNEAQ (reference sequence). The CDR3 totals 14 residues. V was pared by 5 bases and J by 1 base, with 11 bases between. The CDR3 DNA sequence: TGTGCCAGCAGCACCCTAGGGCGCCAAGAGACCCAGTACTTC. Translated, it gives CASSTLGRQETQYF.

In this sample, this clonotype turned up a few times. The chain recombines TRBV5-1 with TRBJ1-1, with D perhaps TRBD1 (5 bases). The germline V gene encodes CDR1 SGHRS and CDR2 YFSETQ. The CDR3 runs 13 residues. Trimming removed 4 bases from V and 7 bases from J, with 14 bases in between. The DNA of the CDR3 is TGCGCCAGCAGCCCTTGGGGGGAGGGTGAAGCTTTCTTT. This encodes CASSPWGEGEAFF.

This clonotype was counted a few times. This chain uses TRBV9 with TRBJ2-7, with TRBD1 matching 9 bases. Germline trimming cut 2 bases from V and 0 bases from J; bases unmatched to any gene: 3. The CDR3 length is 15 residues. CDR1 is SGDLS, CDR2 YYNGEE, per germline. CDR3 amino acids: CASSVGTGSSYEQYF. CDR3 sequence (DNA): TGTGCCAGCAGCGTCGGGACAGGGAGCTCCTACGAGCAGTACTTC. The full variable domain, its missing parts supplied by reference TRBV9 and TRBJ2-7, is DSGVTQTPKHLITATGQRVTLRCSPRSGDLSVYWYQQSLDQGLQFLIQYYNGEERAKGNILERFSAQQFPDLHSELNLSSLELGDSALYFCASSVGTGSSYEQYFGPGTRLTVT.

This clonotype was counted at least ten times. This chain links TRBV20-1 with TRBJ2-7; TRBD1 or TRBD2 may be the D gene (7 bases each). Trimming pared 3 bases from V and 2 bases from J, leaving 17 bases between. Germline V gives CDR1 DFQATT, CDR2 SNEGSKA (reference sequence). The length of the CDR3 is 15 residues. CDR3 amino acids: CSASGPPGGAYEQYF. The CDR3, as DNA: TGCAGTGCTAGTGGCCCCCCAGGGGGGGCCTACGAGCAGTACTTC.

The J gene is TRBJ2-3, the V gene TRBV12-3 or TRBV12-4; 12 positions agree with TRBD2. V lost 5 bases, J lost 2 bases, and 5 bases stayed unmatched. This CDR3 region has 16 residues. Here the CDR3 reads CASSQTSGGNTDTQYF. CDR3 bases: TGTGCCAGCAGTCAAACTAGCGGGGGGAACACAGATACGCAGTATTTT.

In this sample, this clonotype turned up a few times. V gene TRBV19 combines with J gene TRBJ2-4, with 12 bases that match TRBD2. Germline V lookup: CDR1 LNHDA, CDR2 SQIVND (reference sequence). After removal of 4 bases from V and 7 bases from J, the junction contained 2 bases not matched to a gene. This CDR3 region has 14 residues. The CDR3 region is CASSTGLAGNIQYF. The CDR3 DNA reads TGTGCCAGTAGTACGGGACTAGCGGGCAACATTCAGTACTTC.

This clonotype has a count of ten or more. The rearrangement uses TRBV12-3 or TRBV12-4 and TRBJ2-1; TRBD2 matches 9 bases. The CDR3 consists of 18 residues. Trimming at V came to 5 bases and at J to 1 base, leaving 12 bases not matched to a gene. CDR3 in amino acids: CASSRDWSGGSSYNEQFF. CDR3 in DNA: TGTGCCAGCAGTCGAGACTGGAGCGGGGGGAGTTCCTACAATGAGCAGTTCTTC.

This clonotype was observed many times. In DNA form, the CDR3 reads TGTGCCAGCAGCTTAAGAAATAGCGGGAGCTCCTACGAGCAGTACTTC. It encodes CASSLRNSGSSYEQYF. This rearrangement joins TRBV7-9 to TRBJ2-7, with 9 bases fitting TRBD2. Germline V CDR1 and CDR2: SEHNR, FQNEAQ (reference sequence). The V gene end was trimmed by 2 bases and the J gene end by 0 bases; junction bases not matched to a gene: 5. The CDR3 extends over 16 amino acids.

The table lists this clonotype with a few counts. This chain joins TRBV4-1 and TRBJ1-4; D not certain. Germline V gene lookup returns CDR1 MGHRA and CDR2 YSYEKL. Trimming took off 0 bases at V and 6 bases at J, with 8 bases between the two ends. This CDR3 has 14 residues. The CDR3 loop is CASSQEMEDEKLFF. The DNA of the CDR3 is TGCGCCAGCAGCCAAGAGATGGAGGATGAAAAACTGTTTTTT.

This clonotype has only a few counts. The rearrangement joins TRBV7-9 to TRBJ2-6, with D perhaps matching TRBD1 (5 bases). CDR3 length: 17 amino acids. The V end was cut by 5 bases, the J end by 4 bases, with 18 bases between. Germline loops: CDR1 SEHNR, CDR2 FQNEAQ (reference sequence). The CDR3 bases are TGTGCCAGCAGCGCCCACTTGGGGCCCAGGGGGGCCAACGTCCTGACTTTC. Translated, it gives CASSAHLGPRGANVLTF.

The chain links TRBV2 to TRBJ2-5, with TRBD2 matching 7 bases. The germline V gene has CDR1 SNHLY and CDR2 FYNNEI. After removal of 4 bases from V and 2 bases from J, the junction contained 7 bases not matched to a gene. The CDR3 has 15 residues. CDR3: CASSVERGPQETQYF. DNA for the CDR3: TGTGCCAGCAGTGTAGAGCGGGGACCGCAAGAGACCCAGTACTTC.

The gene calls are TRBV3-1 and TRBJ2-5, with D possibly being TRBD1 (6 bases). Trimming left V 0 bases short and J 4 bases short, with 12 bases between. This CDR3 has 15 amino acids. The germline gives CDR1 LGHDT, CDR2 YNNKEL (reference sequence). For the CDR3, the DNA is TGTGCCAGCAGCCAAGACACAGGGTTGGCAGAGACCCAGTACTTC. This encodes CASSQDTGLAETQYF.

DNA of the CDR3: TGTGCCAGCAGCTCGTTAGATCTGGGGGTTTACGAGCAGTACTTC. Its translation is CASSSLDLGVYEQYF. The chain is built from TRBV7-2 and TRBJ2-7; either TRBD1 or TRBD2 may supply D (5 bases each). The CDR3 sequence is 15 residues long. V dropped 4 bases and J dropped 4 bases, with 17 bases sitting between them. Germline V gene sequence: CDR1 SGHTA, CDR2 FQGNSA.

This clonotype was seen a few times. The chain couples TRBV6-2 or TRBV6-3 to TRBJ2-1, with 9 bases aligning to TRBD2. Germline V gene sequence: CDR1 MNHEY, CDR2 SVGEGT. The CDR3 is 14 residues long. Losses at the gene ends were 6 bases for V and 8 bases for J; bases not matched to a gene: 8. The chain's CDR3 is CASSPSGRWDEQFF. The CDR3 DNA is TGTGCCAGCAGCCCCAGCGGGAGGTGGGATGAGCAGTTCTTC.

This clonotype was seen a few times. The chain joins TRBV29-1 to TRBJ2-2; 7 positions match TRBD1. Germline values: CDR1 SQVTM, CDR2 ANQGSEA. This CDR3 region has 14 residues. V trimming: 6 bases; J trimming: 1 base; junction bases outside the gene matches: 5. For the CDR3, the DNA is TGCAGCGTCGCGGACAGGCTGAACACCGGGGAGCTGTTTTTT. It encodes CSVADRLNTGELFF.

The chain joins TRBV5-6 to TRBJ2-1, with 8 bases aligning to TRBD1. V was clipped by 4 bases and J by 6 bases; unmatched bases: 9. This CDR3 is 15 amino acids long. Germline CDR1 and CDR2: SGHDT and YYEEEE. Here the CDR3 DNA reads TGTGCCAGCAGCCTAGGACAGGGTTGGATCAATGAGCAGTTCTTC. Residues: CASSLGQGWINEQFF.

The DNA of the CDR3 is TGTGCCAGCAGCCTATCCGCCCGGACTAGCGGGAGGAGTGCCGGGGAGCTGTTTTTT. Amino acids: CASSLSARTSGRSAGELFF. The chain links TRBV7-9 to TRBJ2-2; 14 nucleotides line up with TRBD2. The CDR3 totals 19 residues. Germline CDR1 SEHNR, CDR2 FQNEAQ (reference sequence). V shed 5 bases and J 6 bases; nucleotides not matched to a gene: 14.

The J gene is TRBJ2-7, the V gene TRBV2, with a possible D match to TRBD2 (5 bases). Per the germline V gene, CDR1 is SNHLY and CDR2 is FYNNEI. V was trimmed by 7 bases and J by 0 bases, leaving 10 bases between them. This CDR3 has 13 amino acids. The CDR3 spells CASKRRGSYEQYF. As DNA, the CDR3 is TGTGCCAGCAAACGACGGGGCTCCTACGAGCAGTACTTC.

This chain uses TRBV12-3 or TRBV12-4 with TRBJ1-1, with D possibly being TRBD1 (6 bases). The CDR3 has 14 amino acids. The ends were cut back, 5 bases at V and 2 bases at J, with 12 bases in the middle. The CDR3 region has the DNA TGTGCCAGCAGTGACGGGGGCGGAAACACTGAAGCTTTCTTT. Its translation is CASSDGGGNTEAFF.